The 27 T cell receptor beta chains below were found in one sample sequenced in a study of blood T cell repertoires in COVID-19. Sequenced by immunoSEQ multiplex PCR; TCRdb stores in-frame clones only, minus some. The sample shows roughly 220,000 clones, about 81% of them seen only once. The specimen was peripheral blood. These receptors all come from a woman aged 80 or over with COVID-19, enrolled during active disease.

The J gene is TRBJ2-2, the V gene TRBV27; a weak D match, TRBD2 (6 bases). The length of the CDR3 is 13 residues. Trimming pared 7 bases from V and 7 bases from J, leaving 13 bases between. Germline CDR1 and CDR2: MNHEY and SMNVEV (reference sequence). In nucleotides, the CDR3 is TGTGCCAGCACCTTTAGCGGCAGCGGGGAGCTGTTTTTT. Translation gives CASTFSGSGELFF.

This clone showed up just a few times. The chain recombines TRBV4-2 with TRBJ2-1, with 8 bases lining up with TRBD2. V shed 4 bases and J 8 bases; nucleotides not matched to a gene: 7. The CDR3 loop spans 14 amino acids. Germline V gives CDR1 LGHNA, CDR2 YNFKEQ. CDR3 region: CASSPSGGRDEQFF. The DNA of the CDR3 is TGTGCCAGCAGCCCCTCGGGAGGGAGGGATGAGCAGTTCTTC.

This rearrangement joins TRBV3-1 (or the pseudogene TRBV3-2) to TRBJ2-2, with 16 bases lining up with TRBD2. CDR3 size: 19 residues. J was trimmed by 1 base and V by 1 base; bases with no gene match: 3. Germline CDR1 and CDR2: LGHDT and YNNKEL (reference sequence). The CDR3, as DNA: TGTGCCAGCAGCCAAGTGGGACTAGCGGGAGGGGGGAACACCGGGGAGCTGTTTTTT. It yields the protein CASSQVGLAGGGNTGELFF.

The chain employs TRBV5-6 and TRBJ1-3, with 7 bases that match TRBD1. This CDR3 region has 15 residues. Germline V lookup: CDR1 SGHDT, CDR2 YYEEEE. V shed 4 bases and J 4 bases; nucleotides not matched to a gene: 8. CDR3 sequence (DNA): TGTGCCAGCAGCCTCAGGGGGAGTAAGGGAAACACCATATATTTT. Protein sequence: CASSLRGSKGNTIYF.

The CDR3 DNA sequence: TGCGCCAGCAGCCGGGGGGGACCCCGAGAGACCCAGTACTTC. It yields the protein CASSRGGPRETQYF. V usage is TRBV5-1 and J usage is TRBJ2-5, with 8 nucleotides matching TRBD2. With 4 bases clipped from V and 4 bases from J, the junction kept 6 bases outside the gene matches. This CDR3 is built from 14 residues. Looked up from germline, CDR1 is SGHRS and CDR2 is YFSETQ.

The sample holds a few counts of this clone. This chain connects TRBV6-5 to TRBJ2-7; 8 bases line up with TRBD1. The trim removed 9 bases at V and 4 bases at J, leaving 5 bases unmatched. The CDR3 has 12 residues. Germline CDR1 MNHEY, CDR2 SVGAGI. This CDR3 is CARDRAPYEQYF. The CDR3 DNA reads TGTGCCAGGGACAGGGCCCCTTACGAGCAGTACTTC.

The chain recombines TRBV7-3 with TRBJ2-3; unclear D gene. CDR1 is SGHTA, CDR2 FQGTGA, per germline. The V gene lost 5 bases and the J gene lost 4 bases, with 10 bases spanning the gap. The CDR3 is 13 amino acids. The CDR3 here is CASSPSRPDTQYF. Here the CDR3 DNA reads TGTGCCAGCAGCCCAAGCCGCCCAGATACGCAGTATTTT.

For the CDR3, the DNA is TGTGCCAGCAGCTTAGCGAGATTGGAGACCCAGTACTTC. It specifies CASSLARLETQYF. V is TRBV11-1 and J is TRBJ2-5; D remains unclear. Germline CDR1 and CDR2: SGHAT and FQDESV (reference sequence). V lost 0 bases to trimming and J lost 5 bases, with 7 bases between them. This CDR3 spans 13 amino acids.

The chain joins TRBV15 to TRBJ2-1; D ambiguous. V was pared by 0 bases and J by 0 bases, with 9 bases between. CDR3 length equals 16 residues. Germline assignment: CDR1 LNHNV and CDR2 YYDKDF (reference sequence). CDR3 in amino acids: CATSRDVRDSYNEQFF. The CDR3 bases are TGTGCCACCAGCAGAGATGTCCGAGACTCCTACAATGAGCAGTTCTTC.

The chain couples TRBV20-1 to TRBJ2-7; perhaps TRBD2 as D (5 bases). V lost 6 bases, J lost 7 bases, and 13 bases lay in between. The CDR3 has 11 residues. Germline CDR1 reads DFQATT; CDR2 reads SNEGSKA (reference sequence). In DNA, the CDR3 is TGCAGTGCACACATCCGGGGTGAGCAGTACTTC. Translated: CSAHIRGEQYF.

V and J are TRBV7-3 and TRBJ1-6; maybe TRBD1 (5 bases). The germline V gene has CDR1 SGHTA and CDR2 FQGTGA. CDR3 length: 15 amino acids. The V and J ends lost 2 bases and 2 bases respectively, with 7 bases between them. The CDR3 reads CASSLGGAYNSPLHF. CDR3 bases: TGTGCCAGCAGCTTAGGAGGGGCCTATAATTCACCCCTCCACTTT.

Here the CDR3 reads CASRSTPGENTEAFF. The CDR3, as DNA: TGCGCCAGCAGATCGACCCCTGGAGAGAACACTGAAGCTTTCTTT. The V call is TRBV5-1, the J call TRBJ1-1; no firm D call. Per germline, CDR1 SGHRS and CDR2 YFSETQ. There are 15 residues in the CDR3. Trimming cost V 5 bases and J 1 base, with 15 bases left between them.

V usage is TRBV21-1 and J usage is TRBJ1-4; the table's D call of TRBD1 was not tested on the DNA. TRBV21-1 is given as a pseudogene. This CDR3 spans 15 amino acids. CDR3 bases: TGTGCCAGCAGCCAACAGGGGGTGTGGGGTGAAAAACTGTTTTTT. Protein sequence: CASSQQGVWGEKLFF.

The rearrangement uses TRBV18 and TRBJ1-5; perhaps TRBD1 as D (6 bases). Germline CDR1 and CDR2: KGHSH and LQKENI. Trimming removed 3 bases at V and 6 bases at J, with 9 bases between. The CDR3 has 13 residues. The CDR3 bases are TGTGCCAGCTCACCGGGAGGGGGTCAGCCCCAGCATTTT. Its protein product is CASSPGGGQPQHF.

The V and J genes are TRBV7-2 and TRBJ2-2; no clear D. Germline lookup yields CDR1 SGHTA and CDR2 FQGNSA. This CDR3 has 13 amino acids. V lost 5 bases and J 6 bases, leaving 10 bases between the germline ends. The CDR3 DNA reads as TGTGCCAGCAGCGGGCGTTCTCCCGGGGAGCTGTTTTTT. It translates to CASSGRSPGELFF. Full variable domain (remainder filled in from reference TRBV7-2 and TRBJ2-2): GAGVSQSPSNKVTEKGKDVELRCDPISGHTALYWYRQSLGQGLEFLIYFQGNSAPDKSGLPSDRFSAERTGGSVSTLTIQRTQQEDSAVYLCASSGRSPGELFFGEGSRLTVL.

The V gene is TRBV28, the J gene TRBJ2-3, with D unresolved. The CDR3 consists of 14 residues. Per germline, CDR1 MDHEN and CDR2 SYDVKM. V lost 7 bases to trimming and J lost 3 bases, with 14 bases between them. The DNA of the CDR3 is TGTGCCAGCACCTTCCCCACGAGGACAGATACGCAGTATTTT. Translation gives CASTFPTRTDTQYF.

The chain recombines TRBV7-9 with TRBJ2-5; unclear D gene. Trimming removed 0 bases at V and 5 bases at J, with 4 bases between. Germline lookup yields CDR1 SEHNR and CDR2 FQNEAQ (reference sequence). This CDR3 has 12 residues. CDR3 loop: CASSLASETQYF. The CDR3 DNA is TGTGCCAGCAGCTTAGCCTCGGAGACCCAGTACTTC.

The DNA for the CDR3 is TGTGCCAGCAGGGGAGGGGGACGGGAGACCCAGTACTTC. As protein: CASRGGGRETQYF. The chain employs TRBV12-3 or TRBV12-4 and TRBJ2-5; tentative D call: TRBD2 (7 bases). V was cut by 6 bases and J by 5 bases, with 13 bases left in between. This CDR3 is built from 13 residues.

The V call is TRBV6-5, the J call TRBJ1-5; D is unresolved. This CDR3 has 13 amino acids. V lost 2 bases and J lost 4, with 6 bases in between. The germline V gene encodes CDR1 MNHEY and CDR2 SVGAGI. CDR3 loop: CASSYRVNQPQHF. In nucleotides, the CDR3 is TGTGCCAGCAGTTACCGGGTTAATCAGCCCCAGCATTTT.

This clone was observed a few times. The chain employs TRBV9 and TRBJ2-7, with TRBD1 as a possible D gene (6 bases). The ends were cut back, 4 bases at V and 3 bases at J, with 17 bases in the middle. Germline CDR1 and CDR2: SGDLS and YYNGEE. The length of the CDR3 is 15 residues. The CDR3 sequence: CASSPTGFRGYEQYF. CDR3 DNA: TGTGCCAGCAGCCCCACAGGGTTTCGGGGCTACGAGCAGTACTTC.

The chain links TRBV13 to TRBJ2-2; TRBD2 matches at 13 bases. CDR1 PRHDT and CDR2 FYEKMQ come from the germline V gene (reference sequence). This CDR3 is 20 amino acids long. Unmatched junction bases numbered 12, after V lost 1 base and J lost 4 bases. The CDR3 region has the DNA TGTGCCAGCAGCTTAGTTGCCGGACTAGCGGGAGTATCGAGCACCGGGGAGCTGTTTTTT. Residues: CASSLVAGLAGVSSTGELFF.

The chain combines TRBV7-9 with TRBJ2-3; D possibly corresponds to TRBD1 (5 bases). The CDR3 spans 12 residues. Germline loops: CDR1 SEHNR, CDR2 FQNEAQ (reference sequence). V dropped 2 bases and J dropped 14 bases, with 14 bases sitting between them. Here the CDR3 reads CASSLTEGVRYF. The CDR3 DNA sequence: TGTGCCAGCAGCTTAACGGAAGGGGTTAGGTATTTT.

The chain couples TRBV5-6 to TRBJ1-2, with D hard to call. Trimming cost V 1 base and J 8 bases, with 9 bases left between them. CDR1 is SGHDT and CDR2 is YYEEEE in the germline V gene. The CDR3 length is 12 residues. CDR3 residues: CASSLSGLGYTF. CDR3 in DNA: TGTGCCAGCAGCTTGAGCGGGCTCGGCTACACCTTC.

This rearrangement joins TRBV11-3 to TRBJ2-3; TRBD1 matches at 12 bases. Trimming cost V 3 bases and J 1 base; bases outside gene matches: 5. The germline V gene encodes CDR1 SGHNT and CDR2 YENEEA. This CDR3 is 17 amino acids long. CDR3 bases: TGTGCCAGCAGCTTCAAAGGGACAGGGGGCGGCACAGATACGCAGTATTTT. Protein product: CASSFKGTGGGTDTQYF.

The chain joins TRBV5-1 to TRBJ2-3, with a weak D call TRBD1 (5 bases). The CDR3 is made up of 13 amino acids. The V gene's germline CDR1 is SGHRS and CDR2 YFSETQ. Trimming stripped 2 bases from V and 6 bases from J, with 10 bases between. The CDR3 DNA reads as TGCGCCAGCAGCTTCTCAGGGCCCGATACGCAGTATTTT. This translates into CASSFSGPDTQYF.

The rearrangement uses TRBV6-2 or TRBV6-3 and TRBJ2-7, with 10 bases that match TRBD1. Germline assignment: CDR1 MNHEY and CDR2 SVGEGT. The trim removed 5 bases at V and 6 bases at J, leaving 7 bases unmatched. The CDR3 consists of 14 residues. CDR3: CASSTTGTGVEQYF. DNA for the CDR3: TGTGCCAGCAGTACAACCGGGACAGGGGTCGAGCAGTACTTC.

The J gene is TRBJ2-1, the V gene TRBV5-1; 11 bases line up with TRBD2. The V segment lost 7 bases and the J segment 6 bases; nucleotides outside the gene matches: 6. The CDR3 is 14 residues long. Looked up from germline, CDR1 is SGHRS and CDR2 is YFSETQ. CDR3 protein: CASRRLAGPNEQFF. Here the CDR3 DNA reads TGCGCCAGCCGACGACTAGCGGGACCCAATGAGCAGTTCTTC.